These 18 T cell receptor beta chains share one sample of origin, sequenced in a study of cytomegalovirus exposure and HLA in healthy donors. The primer mix had 60 Vbeta and 13 Jbeta primers. The repertoire was sequenced with immunoSEQ multiplex PCR; TCRdb's copy has only in-frame clones and lacks some. In all, the sample yields around 150,000 clones. The sequenced sample was PBMCs. Every receptor here comes from a woman aged 55 to 70 in good health and CMV-seronegative.

A remark on this clone: A junction boundary mismatches the germline segment, possibly from a read error. This chain uses TRBV6-1 with TRBJ1-1; 9 bases fit TRBD1. Germline-derived CDR1 and CDR2 are MNHNS and SASEGT. CDR3 length: 11 amino acids. The CDR3 sequence is CASSVQGAVGF. The CDR3 DNA sequence: TGTGCCAGCAGTGTACAGGGGGCAGTCGGCTTT.

The CDR3 sequence: CASSLGRATNEKLFF. Written as DNA, the CDR3 is TGCGCCAGCAGCTTGGGGAGAGCAACTAATGAAAAACTGTTTTTT. This chain links TRBV5-1 with TRBJ1-4; D call uncertain. V lost 0 bases, J lost 0 bases, and 6 bases lay in between. Germline CDR1 SGHRS, CDR2 YFSETQ. This CDR3 has 15 amino acids.

This rearrangement joins TRBV6-1 to TRBJ1-3, with D possibly TRBD1 on 5 matching bases. The CDR3 totals 16 residues. Trimming left V 0 bases short and J 0 bases short, with 9 bases between. CDR1 MNHNS and CDR2 SASEGT come from the germline V gene. The CDR3: CASSEAQGISGNTIYF. CDR3 sequence (DNA): TGTGCCAGCAGTGAAGCCCAGGGCATCTCTGGAAACACCATATATTTT.

The CDR3 DNA sequence: TGTGCCAGCAGCCGCTGGGACAGTCCTTACGAGCAGTACTTC. Translating gives CASSRWDSPYEQYF. The V and J genes are TRBV5-6 and TRBJ2-7, with TRBD1 matching 7 bases. The CDR3 totals 14 residues. With V trimmed by 4 bases and J by 4 bases, 8 bases remained unmatched. The V gene's germline CDR1 is SGHDT and CDR2 YYEEEE. Filled out from reference TRBV5-6 and TRBJ2-7, the complete variable domain reads DAGVTQSPTHLIKTRGQQVTLRCSPKSGHDTVSWYQQALGQGPQFIFQYYEEEERQRGNFPDRFSGHQFPNYSSELNVNALLLGDSALYLCASSRWDSPYEQYFGPGTRLTVT.

CDR3 sequence: CASSKGLAGRPHEQYF. CDR3 DNA: TGCGCCAGCAGTAAAGGTCTAGCGGGGAGACCCCACGAGCAGTACTTC. This chain connects TRBV10-2 to TRBJ2-7, with TRBD2 identical over 9 bases. The ends lost 5 bases at V and 5 bases at J; junction bases unmatched: 13. Germline V gives CDR1 WSHSY, CDR2 SAAADI. The CDR3 totals 16 residues.

The chain joins TRBV6-6 to TRBJ2-2; 7 bases line up with TRBD1. The germline gives CDR1 MNHNY, CDR2 SVGAGI (reference sequence). The trim removed 9 bases at V and 2 bases at J, leaving 3 bases unmatched. The CDR3 sequence is 13 residues long. Here the CDR3 reads CASGTVNTGELFF. As DNA, the CDR3 is TGTGCCAGTGGGACAGTAAACACCGGGGAGCTGTTTTTT.

This rearrangement joins TRBV4-1 to TRBJ1-2; 7 nucleotides line up with TRBD1. V shed 1 base and J 4 bases; nucleotides not matched to a gene: 9. The CDR3 loop spans 16 amino acids. Germline V gene data show CDR1 as MGHRA and CDR2 as YSYEKL. DNA for the CDR3: TGCGCCAGCAGCCAAGCGGCCAGGGGGTATGGCTATGGCTACACCTTC. It specifies CASSQAARGYGYGYTF.

CDR3 nucleotide sequence: TGTGCCAGCAGTTACAGGGTCTCCACTGAAGCTTTCTTT. It encodes CASSYRVSTEAFF. The chain has TRBV27 and TRBJ1-1; weak D call: TRBD1 (6 bases). The V gene's germline CDR1 is MNHEY and CDR2 SMNVEV (reference sequence). V dropped 4 bases and J dropped 4 bases, with 10 bases sitting between them. The CDR3 runs to 13 residues.

DNA of the CDR3: TGTGCCACCAGCAGAGATCAGGGGACTAGCGGGAGCTACGAGCAGTACTTC. This sequence encodes CATSRDQGTSGSYEQYF. The rearrangement uses TRBV15 and TRBJ2-7; 14 bases line up with TRBD2. The CDR3 consists of 17 residues. Germline-derived CDR1 and CDR2 are LNHNV and YYDKDF (reference sequence). Trimming removed 0 bases from V and 3 bases from J; junction bases left unmatched: 4.

The chain links TRBV7-2 to TRBJ1-4; D may be TRBD1 (6 bases). The CDR3 extends over 16 amino acids. V lost 5 bases, J lost 0 bases, and 13 bases lay in between. Germline CDR1 and CDR2: SGHTA and FQGNSA. CDR3 residues: CASSLGRGATNEKLFF. The CDR3 nucleotides are TGTGCCAGCAGCCTAGGCAGGGGCGCAACTAATGAAAAACTGTTTTTT.

The gene calls are TRBV5-8 and TRBJ1-3; 8 nucleotides agree with TRBD1. Per the germline V gene, CDR1 is SGHTS and CDR2 is YDEGEE. Trimming took 4 bases from V and 2 from J; bases not matched to a gene: 2. The CDR3 runs to 14 residues. The CDR3 protein is CASSKQGAGNTIYF. CDR3 nucleotides: TGTGCCAGCAGCAAACAGGGGGCTGGAAACACCATATATTTT.

V and J are TRBV14 and TRBJ1-1; no clear D gene. The germline V gene encodes CDR1 SGHDN and CDR2 FVKESK. This CDR3 has 15 amino acids. V lost 4 bases and J lost 3, with 15 bases in between. The CDR3 sequence: CASSPRSVRYTEAFF. In DNA, the CDR3 is TGTGCCAGCAGCCCTCGGTCGGTTCGGTACACTGAAGCTTTCTTT.

The rearrangement uses TRBV2 and TRBJ1-3; TRBD1 aligns across 7 bases. The end of the DNA is better explained by TRBJ2-2, so the J call may be wrong. This CDR3 region has 14 residues. The germline CDR1 and CDR2 sequences are SNHLY and FYNNEI. The CDR3: CASSVDRVFKELFF. The CDR3 nucleotides are TGTGCCAGCAGTGTCGACAGGGTGTTCAAAGAGCTGTTTTTT.

The chain joins TRBV5-1 to TRBJ2-7; TRBD1 agrees at 8 bases. Germline V gene lookup returns CDR1 SGHRS and CDR2 YFSETQ. The CDR3 loop spans 15 amino acids. V was pared by 0 bases and J by 3 bases, with 5 bases of the junction left unmatched. CDR3 sequence reads: CASSLGTGRFYEQYF. The CDR3 region has the DNA TGCGCCAGCAGCTTGGGGACAGGGAGGTTCTACGAGCAGTACTTC.

This rearrangement joins TRBV7-2 to TRBJ2-7; TRBD1 is a possible D gene (5 bases). The germline gives CDR1 SGHTA, CDR2 FQGNSA. The V gene lost 5 bases and the J gene lost 7 bases, with 12 bases spanning the gap. The CDR3 length is 12 residues. The CDR3 coding sequence is TGTGCCAGCAGCACTGGTAGGGGAGAGCAGTACTTC. Translating gives CASSTGRGEQYF.

The chain combines TRBV15 with TRBJ2-1; 10 bases fit TRBD2. Germline lookup yields CDR1 LNHNV and CDR2 YYDKDF (reference sequence). CDR3 length equals 17 residues. Losses at the gene ends were 5 bases for V and 4 bases for J; bases not matched to a gene: 11. As DNA, the CDR3 is TGTGCCACCAGCTTTAGCGTTACTAGCGGGACTTACAATGAGCAGTTCTTC. It yields the protein CATSFSVTSGTYNEQFF.

The chain couples TRBV18 to TRBJ1-4; no firm D call. V was shortened by 3 bases and J by 0 bases, with 5 bases between the two germline ends. Germline values: CDR1 KGHSH, CDR2 LQKENI. This CDR3 comprises 14 residues. Here the CDR3 DNA reads TGTGCCAGCTCACCGACTGCAACTAATGAAAAACTGTTTTTT. It translates to CASSPTATNEKLFF. The full variable domain, rest sourced from reference TRBV18 and TRBJ1-4, is NAGVMQNPRHLVRRRGQEARLRCSPMKGHSHVYWYRQLPEEGLKFMVYLQKENIIDESGMPKERFSAEFPKEGPSILRIQQVVRGDSAAYFCASSPTATNEKLFFGSGTQLSVL.

The V call is TRBV5-1, the J call TRBJ2-7; 8 bases are shared with TRBD1. V lost 0 bases and J lost 3; bases outside the gene matches: 5. Germline V gives CDR1 SGHRS, CDR2 YFSETQ. This CDR3 comprises 15 residues. Here the CDR3 DNA reads TGCGCCAGCAGCTTGGAGCAGGGGGCAATCTACGAGCAGTACTTC. Protein product: CASSLEQGAIYEQYF.